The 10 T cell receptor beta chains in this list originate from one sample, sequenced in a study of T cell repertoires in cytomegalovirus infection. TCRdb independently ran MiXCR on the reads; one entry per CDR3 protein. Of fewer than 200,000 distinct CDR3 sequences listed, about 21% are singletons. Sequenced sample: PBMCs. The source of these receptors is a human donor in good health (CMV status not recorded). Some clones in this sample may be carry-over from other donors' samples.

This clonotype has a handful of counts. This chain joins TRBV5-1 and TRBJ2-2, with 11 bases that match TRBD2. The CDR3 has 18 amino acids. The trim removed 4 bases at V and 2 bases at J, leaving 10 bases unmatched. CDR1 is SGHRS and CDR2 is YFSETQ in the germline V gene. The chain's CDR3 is CASSTYPTSGANTGELFF. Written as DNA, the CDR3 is TGCGCCAGCAGCACCTATCCGACTAGCGGGGCCAACACCGGGGAGCTGTTTTTT. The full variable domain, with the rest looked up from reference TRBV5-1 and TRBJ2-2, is KAGVTQTPRYLIKTRGQQVTLSCSPISGHRSVSWYQQTPGQGLQFLFEYFSETQRNKGNFPGRFSGRQFSNSRSEMNVSTLELGDSALYLCASSTYPTSGANTGELFFGEGSRLTVL.

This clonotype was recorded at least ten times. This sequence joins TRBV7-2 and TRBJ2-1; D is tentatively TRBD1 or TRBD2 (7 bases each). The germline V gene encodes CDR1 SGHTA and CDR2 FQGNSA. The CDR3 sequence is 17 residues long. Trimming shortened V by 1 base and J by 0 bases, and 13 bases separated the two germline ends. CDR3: CASSLGEGQFSYNEQFF. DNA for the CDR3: TGTGCCAGCAGCTTAGGGGAGGGACAGTTCTCCTACAATGAGCAGTTCTTC.

CDR3 sequence (DNA): TGTGCCACCAGTGGGACTAGCGGGAAGTACAATGAGCAGTTCTTC. It specifies CATSGTSGKYNEQFF. V is TRBV24-1 and J is TRBJ2-1; 12 bases line up with TRBD2. V trimming: 5 bases; J trimming: 4 bases; junction bases outside the gene matches: 2. CDR3 length: 15 residues. Germline V gives CDR1 KGHDR, CDR2 SFDVKD.

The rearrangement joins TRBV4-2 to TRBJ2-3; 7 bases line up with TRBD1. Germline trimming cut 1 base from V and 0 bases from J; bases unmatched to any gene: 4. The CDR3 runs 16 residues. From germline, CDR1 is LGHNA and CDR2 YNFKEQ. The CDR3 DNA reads TGTGCCAGCAGCCAAGGGGCAGGGGGAAGCACAGATACGCAGTATTTT. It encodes CASSQGAGGSTDTQYF.

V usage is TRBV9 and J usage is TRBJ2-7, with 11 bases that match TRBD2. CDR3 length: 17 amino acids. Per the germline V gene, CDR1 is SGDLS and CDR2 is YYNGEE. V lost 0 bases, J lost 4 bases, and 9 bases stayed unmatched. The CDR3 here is CASSVDPTGLAVYEQYF. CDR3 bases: TGTGCCAGCAGCGTAGACCCGACGGGACTAGCGGTATACGAGCAGTACTTC.

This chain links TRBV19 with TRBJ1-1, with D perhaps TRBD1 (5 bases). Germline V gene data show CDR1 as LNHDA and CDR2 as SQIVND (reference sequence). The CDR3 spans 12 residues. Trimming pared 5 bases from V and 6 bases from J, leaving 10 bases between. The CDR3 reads CASSARGAEAFF. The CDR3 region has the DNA TGTGCCAGTAGTGCAAGGGGTGCTGAAGCTTTCTTT.

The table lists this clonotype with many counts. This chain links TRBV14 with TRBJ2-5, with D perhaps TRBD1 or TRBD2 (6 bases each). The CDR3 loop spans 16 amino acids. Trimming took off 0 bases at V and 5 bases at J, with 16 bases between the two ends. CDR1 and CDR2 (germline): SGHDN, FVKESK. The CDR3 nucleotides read TGTGCCAGCAGCCAAGATCGTTCCGGGGGCATTGAGACCCAGTACTTC. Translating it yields CASSQDRSGGIETQYF.

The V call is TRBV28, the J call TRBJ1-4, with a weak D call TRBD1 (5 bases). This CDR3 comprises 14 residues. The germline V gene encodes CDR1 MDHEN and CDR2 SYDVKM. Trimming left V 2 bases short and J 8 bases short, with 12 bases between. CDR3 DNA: TGTGCCAGCAGTTTACAGGGCCGGGGGGAAAAACTGTTTTTT. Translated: CASSLQGRGEKLFF.

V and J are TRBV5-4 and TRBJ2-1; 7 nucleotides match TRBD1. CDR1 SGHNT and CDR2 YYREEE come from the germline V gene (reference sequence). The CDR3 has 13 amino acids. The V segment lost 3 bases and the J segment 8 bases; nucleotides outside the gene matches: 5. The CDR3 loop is CASSSRQGDEQFF. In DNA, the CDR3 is TGTGCCAGCAGCTCGCGACAGGGAGATGAGCAGTTCTTC.

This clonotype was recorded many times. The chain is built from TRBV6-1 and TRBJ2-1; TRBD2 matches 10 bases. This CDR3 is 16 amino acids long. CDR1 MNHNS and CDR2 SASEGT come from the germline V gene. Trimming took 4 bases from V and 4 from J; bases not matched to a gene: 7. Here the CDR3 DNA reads TGTGCCAGCAGTGCTACCCGAGCGGGGGGGTACAATGAGCAGTTCTTC. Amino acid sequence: CASSATRAGGYNEQFF.